The 23 T cell receptor beta chains listed next were all sequenced from one sample in a study of radiation and T cells in renal cell carcinoma. Time point of the sample: blood 2 weeks post-SBRT. Described treatment: 15 Gy SBRT to primary tumor, nephrectomy 4 weeks later. Here immunoSEQ multiplex PCR was the method, and the copy in TCRdb shows in-frame clones only, minus some. Altogether some 130,000 clones are present, more than 75% being singletons, with the ten largest covering approximately 6%. The sequencing used blood, collected from a patient whose treatment included radiotherapy and nephrectomy. The receptors were sampled from a woman in her seventies with renal cell carcinoma.

The genes are TRBV5-1 and TRBJ2-3; 8 nucleotides match TRBD1. The CDR3 totals 17 residues. Per the germline V gene, CDR1 is SGHRS and CDR2 is YFSETQ. V lost 0 bases and J lost 1; bases outside the gene matches: 7. This CDR3 is CASSLARQGIGTDTQYF. The CDR3 nucleotides are TGCGCCAGCAGCTTGGCCCGACAGGGGATAGGCACAGATACGCAGTATTTT.

The gene calls are TRBV6-4 and TRBJ2-3; D possibly corresponds to TRBD1 (6 bases). CDR1 MRHNA and CDR2 SNTAGT come from the germline V gene. The CDR3 covers 16 residues. V gave up 2 bases and J gave up 4 bases, with 16 bases separating them. CDR3 sequence reads: CASSDGTRGGADTQYF. In DNA form, the CDR3 reads TGTGCCAGCAGTGACGGGACAAGGGGTGGCGCAGATACGCAGTATTTT.

The CDR3 reads CASSPSGTSVETQYF. The CDR3 region has the DNA TGCGCCAGCAGCCCCTCCGGGACTAGCGTCGAGACCCAGTACTTC. The chain links TRBV5-1 to TRBJ2-5; 10 bases match TRBD2. Germline lookup yields CDR1 SGHRS and CDR2 YFSETQ. The CDR3 is 15 amino acids. V lost 4 bases to trimming and J lost 5 bases; unmatched junction nucleotides: 8.

This chain links TRBV6-1 with TRBJ1-2, with 9 bases lining up with TRBD1. CDR3 length: 15 amino acids. The V gene's germline CDR1 is MNHNS and CDR2 SASEGT. The trim removed 6 bases at V and 5 bases at J, leaving 10 bases unmatched. CDR3 bases: TGTGCCAGCAGGATTGAGCCGGGACAGGGATATGGCTACACCTTC. This translates into CASRIEPGQGYGYTF.

The rearrangement joins TRBV5-1 to TRBJ2-2; D not certain. The CDR3 has 13 residues. V was shortened by 3 bases and J by 0 bases, with 3 bases between the two germline ends. The germline V gene has CDR1 SGHRS and CDR2 YFSETQ. CDR3 in DNA: TGCGCCAGCAGCTCCACGAACACCGGGGAGCTGTTTTTT. Encoded protein: CASSSTNTGELFF. Full variable domain (rest looked up from reference TRBV5-1 and TRBJ2-2): KAGVTQTPRYLIKTRGQQVTLSCSPISGHRSVSWYQQTPGQGLQFLFEYFSETQRNKGNFPGRFSGRQFSNSRSEMNVSTLELGDSALYLCASSSTNTGELFFGEGSRLTVL.

The genes are TRBV6-6 and TRBJ1-5; TRBD1 matches 8 bases. The J segment lost 4 bases and the V segment lost 7 bases, leaving 12 bases of the junction unmatched. Germline CDR1 reads MNHNY; CDR2 reads SVGAGI (reference sequence). The CDR3 sequence is 16 residues long. CDR3 amino acids: CASKGQGGGKNQPQHF. CDR3 nucleotides: TGTGCCAGCAAAGGACAGGGCGGGGGGAAAAATCAGCCCCAGCATTTT.

The V gene is TRBV6-5, the J gene TRBJ1-5; D not certain. CDR1 is MNHEY, CDR2 SVGAGI, per germline. The V gene lost 5 bases and the J gene lost 2 bases, with 10 bases spanning the gap. CDR3 length: 14 residues. The DNA of the CDR3 is TGTGCCAGCAGTGGTAGGGTGGGCAATCAGCCCCAGCATTTT. Its protein is CASSGRVGNQPQHF.

This chain uses TRBV4-1 with TRBJ2-1; D tentatively reads TRBD1 or TRBD2 (6 bases each). The germline gives CDR1 MGHRA, CDR2 YSYEKL. The V and J ends lost 5 bases and 3 bases respectively, with 17 bases between them. This CDR3 is 16 amino acids long. CDR3: CASSASRGLNYNEQFF. DNA for the CDR3: TGCGCCAGCAGCGCCAGCCGGGGGCTAAACTACAATGAGCAGTTCTTC.

V and J are TRBV7-9 and TRBJ2-1; 9 positions match TRBD1. Germline CDR1 reads SEHNR; CDR2 reads FQNEAQ (reference sequence). V shed 3 bases and J 7 bases; nucleotides not matched to a gene: 13. This CDR3 is 17 amino acids long. CDR3 loop: CASSLGTGRVNWNEQFF. In DNA, the CDR3 is TGTGCCAGCAGCTTGGGGACAGGGCGTGTGAATTGGAATGAGCAGTTCTTC.

This rearrangement joins TRBV5-1 to TRBJ2-5, with D maybe TRBD1 (7 bases). V gave up 4 bases and J gave up 4 bases, with 11 bases separating them. Germline CDR1 and CDR2: SGHRS and YFSETQ. This CDR3 has 13 residues. The CDR3 DNA reads TGCGCCAGCAGCCCCCAGGGGGGAGAGACCCAGTACTTC. Encoded protein: CASSPQGGETQYF.

The chain joins TRBV7-9 to TRBJ2-5, with a tentative D call TRBD1 (6 bases). V was cut by 5 bases and J by 5 bases, with 18 bases left in between. The germline V gene has CDR1 SEHNR and CDR2 FQNEAQ (reference sequence). This CDR3 spans 15 amino acids. CDR3 nucleotide sequence: TGTGCCAGCAGCCGAGTACAGGGCGGCGGGGAGACCCAGTACTTC. This translates into CASSRVQGGGETQYF.

The chain uses TRBV5-4 and TRBJ2-5, with D tentatively TRBD1 or TRBD2 (5 bases each). The germline gives CDR1 SGHNT, CDR2 YYREEE (reference sequence). This CDR3 has 15 amino acids. The ends were cut back, 4 bases at V and 5 bases at J, with 18 bases in the middle. CDR3 sequence reads: CASSPGTGARETQYF. The CDR3, as DNA: TGTGCCAGCAGCCCCGGGACGGGCGCCCGGGAGACCCAGTACTTC.

V gene TRBV4-2 combines with J gene TRBJ1-2; D remains unclear. Trimming took off 1 base at V and 6 bases at J, with 12 bases between the two ends. From germline, CDR1 is LGHNA and CDR2 YNFKEQ. The CDR3 is 14 residues long. This CDR3 reads CASSQVAADHGYTF. Written as DNA, the CDR3 is TGTGCCAGCAGCCAAGTAGCGGCCGATCATGGCTACACCTTC.

The V gene is TRBV9, the J gene TRBJ2-5; unclear D gene. The CDR3 is 15 amino acids. Germline V gene data show CDR1 as SGDLS and CDR2 as YYNGEE. Between the trimmed V and J ends, which lost 0 bases and 2 bases, there was a span of 11 bases. CDR3 DNA: TGTGCCAGCAGCGTAGATCACAGCCCGCAAGAGACCCAGTACTTC. Protein product: CASSVDHSPQETQYF.

This chain joins TRBV7-2 and TRBJ1-2; D is perhaps TRBD1 (5 bases). This CDR3 has 15 residues. Germline CDR1 and CDR2: SGHTA and FQGNSA. Trimming left V 4 bases short and J 6 bases short, with 18 bases between. This chain's CDR3 is CASSSRSTAVHGYTF. The CDR3 DNA reads as TGTGCCAGCAGCTCGAGATCGACAGCGGTTCATGGCTACACCTTC.

The chain employs TRBV9 and TRBJ1-6; TRBD1 agrees at 8 bases. Trimming removed 5 bases from V and 10 bases from J; junction bases left unmatched: 5. CDR3 size: 13 residues. CDR1 SGDLS and CDR2 YYNGEE come from the germline V gene. The CDR3 region is CASSDRGGSPLHF. The CDR3 DNA reads TGTGCCAGCAGTGACAGGGGAGGCTCACCCCTCCACTTT.

This chain connects TRBV4-1 to TRBJ2-1; D is unclear. The CDR3 length is 16 residues. Between the trimmed V and J ends, which lost 11 bases and 0 bases, there was a span of 20 bases. Looked up from germline, CDR1 is MGHRA and CDR2 is YSYEKL. This CDR3 reads CASRPQAASSYNEQFF. CDR3 sequence (DNA): TGCGCCTCACGACCCCAGGCAGCAAGCTCCTACAATGAGCAGTTCTTC.

The V gene is TRBV19, the J gene TRBJ2-7; 10 bases are shared with TRBD1. From germline, CDR1 is LNHDA and CDR2 SQIVND (reference sequence). This CDR3 region has 15 residues. J gave up 4 bases and V 5 bases, and 8 bases lay outside the gene matches. CDR3 nucleotide sequence: TGTGCCAGTAGTCAGACCGGGACAGGGGCTTACGAGCAGTACTTC. Encoded protein: CASSQTGTGAYEQYF.

The V gene is TRBV5-1, the J gene TRBJ1-4; 9 bases match TRBD1. V lost 4 bases to trimming and J lost 7 bases; unmatched junction nucleotides: 8. This CDR3 comprises 15 residues. Germline CDR1 reads SGHRS; CDR2 reads YFSETQ. DNA for the CDR3: TGCGCCAGCAGCGAGAAGACAGGGGGGGTTGAAAAACTGTTTTTT. It encodes CASSEKTGGVEKLFF.

V usage is TRBV5-1 and J usage is TRBJ1-5; D call uncertain. Trimming took off 0 bases at V and 2 bases at J, with 9 bases between the two ends. CDR1 SGHRS and CDR2 YFSETQ come from the germline V gene. This CDR3 spans 15 amino acids. CDR3 DNA sequence: TGCGCCAGCAGCTTGGAGGGTTTCGGCAATCAGCCCCAGCATTTT. Amino acids: CASSLEGFGNQPQHF.

The chain couples TRBV6-1 to TRBJ2-1; D remains unclear. Germline CDR1 MNHNS, CDR2 SASEGT. V lost 4 bases to trimming and J lost 3 bases, with 16 bases between them. The length of the CDR3 is 16 residues. The CDR3 here is CASSANLEWVYNEQFF. CDR3 sequence (DNA): TGTGCCAGCAGTGCAAATTTGGAGTGGGTCTACAATGAGCAGTTCTTC.

V gene TRBV2 combines with J gene TRBJ1-1, with unresolved D. V lost 1 base to trimming and J lost 4 bases, with 16 bases between them. Looked up from germline, CDR1 is SNHLY and CDR2 is FYNNEI. The CDR3 sequence is 16 residues long. The DNA of the CDR3 is TGTGCCAGCAGTGAAGAAACAGCGGAATTGGGCACTGAAGCTTTCTTT. Residues: CASSEETAELGTEAFF.

The chain carries TRBV9 and TRBJ1-6, with a possible D match to TRBD1 (5 bases). Germline lookup yields CDR1 SGDLS and CDR2 YYNGEE. The V and J ends lost 3 bases and 7 bases respectively, with 17 bases between them. The CDR3 runs to 16 residues. The CDR3 reads CASSASLRGGNSPLHF. In DNA, the CDR3 is TGTGCCAGCAGCGCCTCTCTTAGGGGTGGGAATTCACCCCTCCACTTT.